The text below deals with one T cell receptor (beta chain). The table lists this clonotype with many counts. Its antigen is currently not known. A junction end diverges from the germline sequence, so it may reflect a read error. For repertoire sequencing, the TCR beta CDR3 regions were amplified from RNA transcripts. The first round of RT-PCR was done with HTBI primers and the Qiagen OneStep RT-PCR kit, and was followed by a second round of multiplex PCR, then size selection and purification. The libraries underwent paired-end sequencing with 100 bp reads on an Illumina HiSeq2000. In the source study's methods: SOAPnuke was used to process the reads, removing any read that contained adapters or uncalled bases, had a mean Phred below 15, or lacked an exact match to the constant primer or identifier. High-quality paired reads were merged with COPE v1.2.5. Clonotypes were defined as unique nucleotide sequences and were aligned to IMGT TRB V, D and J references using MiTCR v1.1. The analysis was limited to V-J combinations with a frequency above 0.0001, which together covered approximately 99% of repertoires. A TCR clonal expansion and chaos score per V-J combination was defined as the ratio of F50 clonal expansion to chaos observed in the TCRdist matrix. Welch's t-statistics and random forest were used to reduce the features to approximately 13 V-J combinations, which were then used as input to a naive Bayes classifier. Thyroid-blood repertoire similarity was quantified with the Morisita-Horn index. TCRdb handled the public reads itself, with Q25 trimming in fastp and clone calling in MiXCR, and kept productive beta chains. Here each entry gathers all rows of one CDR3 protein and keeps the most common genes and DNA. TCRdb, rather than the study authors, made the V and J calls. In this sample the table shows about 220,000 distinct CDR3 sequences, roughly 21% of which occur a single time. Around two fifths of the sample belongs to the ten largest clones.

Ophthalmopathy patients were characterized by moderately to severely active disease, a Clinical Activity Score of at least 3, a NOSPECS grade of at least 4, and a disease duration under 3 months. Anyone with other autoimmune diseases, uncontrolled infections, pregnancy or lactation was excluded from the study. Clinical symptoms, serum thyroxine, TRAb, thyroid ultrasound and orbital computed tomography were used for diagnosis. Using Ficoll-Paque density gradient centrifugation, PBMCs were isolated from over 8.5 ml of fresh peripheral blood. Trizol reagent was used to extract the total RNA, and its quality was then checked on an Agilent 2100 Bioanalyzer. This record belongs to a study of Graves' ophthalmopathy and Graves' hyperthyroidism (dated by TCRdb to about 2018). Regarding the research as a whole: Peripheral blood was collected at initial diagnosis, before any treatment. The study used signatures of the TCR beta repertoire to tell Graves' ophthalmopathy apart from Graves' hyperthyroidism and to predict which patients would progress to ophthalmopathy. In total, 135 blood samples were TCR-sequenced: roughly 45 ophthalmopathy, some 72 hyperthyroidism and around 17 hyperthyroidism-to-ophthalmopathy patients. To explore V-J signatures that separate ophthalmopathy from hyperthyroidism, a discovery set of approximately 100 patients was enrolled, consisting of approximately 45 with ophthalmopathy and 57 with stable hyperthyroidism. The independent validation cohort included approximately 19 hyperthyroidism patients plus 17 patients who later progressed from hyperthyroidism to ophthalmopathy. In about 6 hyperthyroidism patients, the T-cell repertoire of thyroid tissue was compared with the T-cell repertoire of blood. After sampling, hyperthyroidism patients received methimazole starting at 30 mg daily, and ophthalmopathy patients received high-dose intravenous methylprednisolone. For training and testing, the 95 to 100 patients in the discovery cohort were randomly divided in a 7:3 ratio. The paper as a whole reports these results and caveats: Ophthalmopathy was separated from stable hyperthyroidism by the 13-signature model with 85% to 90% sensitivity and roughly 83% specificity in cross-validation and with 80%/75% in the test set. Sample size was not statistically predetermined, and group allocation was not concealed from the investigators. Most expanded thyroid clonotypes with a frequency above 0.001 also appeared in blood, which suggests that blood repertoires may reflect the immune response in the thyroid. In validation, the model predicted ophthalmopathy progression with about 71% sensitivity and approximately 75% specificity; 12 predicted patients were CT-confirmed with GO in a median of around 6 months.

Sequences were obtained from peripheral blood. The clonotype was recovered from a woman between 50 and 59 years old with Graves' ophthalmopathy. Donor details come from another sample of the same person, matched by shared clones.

CDR3 loop: CASREDREGYSNQPQHF. The nucleotide sequence reads as follows: TGTGCCAGCAGAGAAGACAGGGAGGGGTATAGCAATCAGCCCCAGCATTTT. The receptor chain draws on TRBV6-1 and TRBJ1-5; the junction holds 7 bases that match TRBD1. The germline V gene sets CDR1 to MNHNS and CDR2 to SASEGT. Inclusive of the bounding cysteine and phenylalanine, the CDR3 is 17 residues long. The read is trimmed to its CDR3 DNA, 51 bases read in frame from base 1.